The rows below give T cell receptor beta chains drawn from one sample of a study of regulatory T cells in long-lasting Graves disease. One entry per CDR3 protein, called by TCRdb with MiXCR from the multiplex PCR reads. Here the sample spans 250,000 to 400,000 distinct CDR3 sequences, approximately 20% being singletons. This specimen consisted of peripheral blood mononuclear cells (PBMCs), obtained at new diagnosis, from a patient treated with antithyroid drugs. The receptors were gathered from a female donor with Graves disease. Both conserved end residues are part of each CDR3. D genes are given only for firm matches.

v_call,d_call,j_call,cdr3_aa
TRBV30,.,TRBJ1-2,CAGGAGGNGYTF
TRBV6-2/TRBV6-3,.,TRBJ2-7,CASSEVVRSRAYEQYF
TRBV20-1,.,TRBJ1-2,CSAQTQGTYGYTF
TRBV10-3,TRBD1,TRBJ1-2,CAIKTSGGSLLGYTF
TRBV11-3,.,TRBJ2-3,CASSLDSDTQYF
TRBV30,.,TRBJ2-3,CAWSKTDTQYF
TRBV6-1,.,TRBJ2-7,CASRRGTNLHYEQYF
TRBV10-1,.,TRBJ2-3,CASSETITDTQYF
TRBV2,TRBD2,TRBJ2-1,CASSGTSGGHGSF
TRBV2,TRBD2,TRBJ2-3,CASSIIAGGLDTQYF
TRBV24-1,TRBD1,TRBJ2-5,CATSDPTGGQETQYF
TRBV28,.,TRBJ1-2,CATPAVVPGYTF
TRBV7-2,.,TRBJ1-4,CASSVTSWNEKLFF
TRBV29-1,.,TRBJ2-7,CSVGGRGGNYEQYF
TRBV2,.,TRBJ2-1,CASPNYNEQFF
TRBV6-1,TRBD1,TRBJ1-1,CASRRDRANTEAFF
TRBV29-1,TRBD2,TRBJ2-2,CSVWDVSGPNTGELFF
TRBV9,.,TRBJ2-1,CASSVGGGLEQFF
TRBV11-3,.,TRBJ1-1,CASSLNNLGNTEAFF
TRBV30,TRBD1,TRBJ2-7,CAWSPKRDRMAAYEQYF
TRBV28,.,TRBJ2-7,CASSLRTWWEQYF
TRBV28,TRBD2,.,CASSATSGSRDEQFF
TRBV20-1,TRBD2,TRBJ2-3,CSASRTSGTDTQYF
TRBV5-5,TRBD1,TRBJ2-2,CASSWTGFGELFF
TRBV2,.,TRBJ1-5,CASRAGEAQPQHF
TRBV2,.,TRBJ2-4,CASSEGVWDIQYF
TRBV9,TRBD2,TRBJ2-3,CASSVASWTSQHPQYF
TRBV15,.,TRBJ2-7,CATSRDPGYEQYF
TRBV20-1,TRBD2,TRBJ2-3,CSAGGPSTDTQYF
TRBV11-2,.,TRBJ1-2,CARSFVFYGYTF
TRBV2,.,TRBJ1-2,CASSERSYGYTF
TRBV11-2,.,TRBJ2-1,CASSLVAGQFF
TRBV2,TRBD1,TRBJ2-1,CASRDTGGGHNEQFF
TRBV3-1,.,TRBJ2-7,CASQAGRGHEQYF
TRBV13,.,TRBJ2-3,CASSYGRGARTDTQYF
TRBV5-8,.,TRBJ2-4,CASSPWMGAKNIQYF
TRBV5-1,.,TRBJ1-1,CASSGPDSLNTEAFF
TRBV20-1,TRBD1,TRBJ2-1,CSAQRQGNEQFF
TRBV11-3,.,TRBJ2-5,CASSLPTQGSETQYF